These 2 T cell receptor beta chains were all obtained from the same sample, sequenced in a study of monozygotic twins with inflammatory bowel disease. From its re-call of the 5' RACE reads, TCRdb lists each CDR3 protein once, without DNA. The sample has approximately 150,000 distinct CDR3 sequences. Sequenced: blood. These TCRs come from a human donor with ulcerative colitis or Crohn's disease, or a healthy co-twin of an affected twin (not recorded which).

The rearrangement links TRBV29-1 to TRBJ2-7. CDR1 SQVTM and CDR2 ANQGSEA come from the germline V gene. There are 11 residues in the CDR3. CDR3 protein: CSGGDSYEQYF.

The gene calls are TRBV7-3 and TRBJ1-5. Germline V gene sequence: CDR1 SGHTA, CDR2 FQGTGA. The CDR3 sequence is 13 residues long. This chain's CDR3 is CASSLTFGQPQHF.